This paragraph covers one TCR beta chain sequence. Here immunoSEQ multiplex PCR was the method, and the copy in TCRdb shows in-frame clones only, minus some. The sample yields about 72,000 clones, 91% seen once. CDR3 length: 14 residues. The V gene lost 0 bases and the J gene lost 4 bases, with 8 bases spanning the gap. CDR1 and CDR2 (germline): KGHSH, LQKENI. This sample stems from a study of blood T cell repertoires in COVID-19. Overall study context: From T cells, B-cell-depleted T cells, or PBMCs came the material, which was cDNA or gDNA.

The sequenced material came from peripheral blood. The receptor was isolated from a human donor in a cohort sampled during active COVID-19. J is TRBJ2-3 and V is TRBV18; D not resolved. CDR3 in amino acids: CASSPPGRPDTQYF. The CDR3 DNA follows: TGTGCCAGCTCACCACCGGGCAGACCAGATACGCAGTATTTT.